The TCR beta chain under discussion was sequenced for a study of shared clonotypes between healthy human individuals. Overall study context: The study drew on two women and a few men aged 18 to 49 as donors.

CDR1 WSHSY and CDR2 SAAADI come from the germline V gene. This CDR3 has 18 amino acids. After removal of 0 bases from V and 3 bases from J, the junction contained 11 bases not matched to a gene. Naivety among CD8 cells was defined by CD45RO negativity and positive CCR7 selection, thereby excluding terminally differentiated effector memory CD45RA+ cells. Everyone who donated was a Caucasian adult who lived in Nashville, Tennessee. Study results and caveats: Generation probabilities of non-shared clonotypes were lower (relative to those shared by all four donors). Blood was the sole source, and tissue repertoires probably differ.

Comment on this clone: Its antigen is unknown.

Libraries were prepared by immunoSEQ multiplex PCR; TCRdb keeps only in-frame clonotypes and omits some of them. The profile covers about 2.1 million clones, with roughly 95% appearing a single time and approximately 1.6% taken by the ten largest. The sample consisted of naive CD8+ T cells from PBMCs. This rearrangement joins TRBV10-2 to TRBJ2-7; 10 bases fit TRBD2. The clonotype was recovered from a young man in good health. Some clones in this sample may be carry-over from other donors' samples. The CDR3: CASSESGTSVLMDYEQYF. The CDR3 nucleotides read TGCGCCAGCAGTGAGTCCGGGACTAGCGTACTGATGGACTACGAGCAGTACTTC.